Listed here are 16 T cell receptor beta chains from one sample, sequenced in a study of blood T cell repertoires in COVID-19. Measured with immunoSEQ multiplex PCR; TCRdb has only the in-frame clones, and not every one. The sample has about 81,000 clones; roughly 86% are singletons. Sequencing was done on a sample of peripheral blood. The receptors shown here come from a human donor in a cohort sampled during active COVID-19.

This chain uses TRBV18 with TRBJ1-1; TRBD1 might be the D (6 bases). Germline V gene data show CDR1 as KGHSH and CDR2 as LQKENI. The CDR3 has 14 residues. Trimming shortened V by 8 bases and J by 4 bases, and 17 bases separated the two germline ends. The CDR3 DNA reads TGTGCCAGCCCCTTAGAGGGGGGGGCCACTGAAGCTTTCTTT. Protein product: CASPLEGGATEAFF.

CDR3 loop: CASSEESAVGQETQYF. CDR3 sequence (DNA): TGTGCCAGCAGTGAAGAGAGCGCTGTCGGGCAAGAGACCCAGTACTTC. The chain combines TRBV2 with TRBJ2-5; D remains unclear. Trimming shortened V by 1 base and J by 2 bases, and 14 bases separated the two germline ends. The CDR3 extends over 16 amino acids. Germline values: CDR1 SNHLY, CDR2 FYNNEI.

This clone has a single count. This rearrangement joins TRBV12-3 or TRBV12-4 to TRBJ1-4; no clear D. Trimming stripped 7 bases from V and 8 bases from J, with 14 bases between. The CDR3 is 13 residues long. The CDR3 DNA is TGTGCCAGCACCTGGCGGGTAGGCGAAAAACTGTTTTTT. Its protein product is CASTWRVGEKLFF.

This clone was picked up a small number of times. CDR3 residues: CASSLLTSGVTDTQYF. The CDR3 DNA follows: TGTGCCAGCAGCTTATTGACTAGCGGGGTCACAGATACGCAGTATTTT. V usage is TRBV7-2 and J usage is TRBJ2-3, with TRBD2 matching 11 bases. CDR1 is SGHTA, CDR2 FQGNSA, per germline. J gave up 2 bases and V 2 bases, and 3 bases lay outside the gene matches. This CDR3 spans 16 amino acids.

Here the CDR3 reads CASSYGQTQYF. CDR3 nucleotides: TGTGCCAGCAGTTATGGGCAGACCCAGTACTTC. The rearrangement uses TRBV6-2 or TRBV6-3 and TRBJ2-5; the D is unclear. Germline CDR1 is MNHEY and CDR2 is SVGEGT. There are 11 residues in the CDR3. V was cut by 3 bases and J by 6 bases, with 5 bases left in between.

The table lists this clone with a count of one. The chain uses TRBV19 and TRBJ2-7; perhaps TRBD2 as D (7 bases). In germline, CDR1 is LNHDA, CDR2 SQIVND (reference sequence). CDR3 length equals 14 residues. V lost 1 base and J 6 bases, leaving 13 bases between the germline ends. Here the CDR3 DNA reads TGTGCCAGTAGTATAGGCGGGGGCCCCGCCGAGCAGTACTTC. Protein sequence: CASSIGGGPAEQYF. Together with reference TRBV19 and TRBJ2-7, the CDR3 gives the full variable domain: DGGITQSPKYLFRKEGQNVTLSCEQNLNHDAMYWYRQDPGQGLRLIYYSQIVNDFQKGDIAEGYSVSREKKESFPLTVTSAQKNPTAFYLCASSIGGGPAEQYFGPGTRLTVT.

This clone has just one count. CDR3 loop: CASTFRAIRGSTDTQYF. Here the CDR3 DNA reads TGTGCCAGCACCTTTCGGGCGATAAGGGGATCGACAGATACGCAGTATTTT. The chain combines TRBV7-8 with TRBJ2-3, with D possibly being TRBD1 (5 bases). This CDR3 comprises 17 residues. The germline V gene has CDR1 SGHVS and CDR2 FQNEAQ. V shed 7 bases and J shed 3 bases, with 23 bases lying between them.

The rearrangement uses TRBV28 and TRBJ2-4, with TRBD1 matching 7 bases. Per the germline V gene, CDR1 is MDHEN and CDR2 is SYDVKM. The CDR3 has 16 residues. V lost 6 bases to trimming and J lost 3 bases; unmatched junction nucleotides: 11. The CDR3 region is CASSPTGQPLKNIQYF. CDR3 DNA sequence: TGTGCCAGCAGCCCTACGGGACAGCCGCTCAAAAACATTCAGTACTTC.

This chain connects TRBV28 to TRBJ1-5; tentatively, D is TRBD1 (5 bases). V was cut by 6 bases and J by 7 bases, with 13 bases left in between. Germline loops: CDR1 MDHEN, CDR2 SYDVKM. This CDR3 comprises 13 residues. DNA for the CDR3: TGTGCCAGCAGGGAAGGGGAACGCCAGCCCCAGCATTTT. Protein product: CASREGERQPQHF.

The genes are TRBV19 and TRBJ2-3; 9 nucleotides agree with TRBD2. CDR1 and CDR2 from the germline V gene are LNHDA and SQIVND (reference sequence). With 5 bases clipped from V and 6 bases from J, the junction kept 6 bases outside the gene matches. The CDR3 sequence is 14 residues long. CDR3 protein: CASSGSGRGDTQYF. The DNA of the CDR3 is TGTGCCAGTAGTGGTAGCGGGAGAGGGGATACGCAGTATTTT.

The chain recombines TRBV4-3 with TRBJ2-3, with 8 bases matching TRBD2. The junction had 17 bases not matched to a gene; V was cut back by 3 bases and J by 6 bases. The CDR3 runs 18 residues. Germline V gene lookup returns CDR1 LGHNA and CDR2 YSLEER. CDR3 DNA sequence: TGCGCCAGCAGCCACCTCCCGGGGGGAGCGGGAGTTTCCGATACGCAGTATTTT. Its protein product is CASSHLPGGAGVSDTQYF.

To note about this clone: The junction shows a germline mismatch at one end, possibly a read error. This chain joins TRBV9 and TRBJ2-1; D gene uncertain. The CDR3 runs 12 residues. CDR1 is SGDLS, CDR2 YYNGEE, per germline. The CDR3 sequence: CASSVGDTTPIF. Here the CDR3 DNA reads TGTGCCAGCAGCGTAGGTGACACCACCCCGATCTTC.

J is TRBJ1-6 and V is TRBV19, with TRBD1 as a possible D gene (6 bases). The germline V gene encodes CDR1 LNHDA and CDR2 SQIVND (reference sequence). The length of the CDR3 is 14 residues. Trimming removed 6 bases at V and 5 bases at J, with 11 bases between. The CDR3 loop is CASSLQGDNSPLHF. DNA of the CDR3: TGTGCCAGTAGCCTACAGGGTGATAATTCACCCCTCCACTTT. Full variable domain (outside the CDR3, taken from reference TRBV19 and TRBJ1-6): DGGITQSPKYLFRKEGQNVTLSCEQNLNHDAMYWYRQDPGQGLRLIYYSQIVNDFQKGDIAEGYSVSREKKESFPLTVTSAQKNPTAFYLCASSLQGDNSPLHFGNGTRLTVT.

This clone was recorded at least ten times. The chain has TRBV7-2 and TRBJ2-5; maybe TRBD2 (6 bases). The CDR3 sequence is 15 residues long. Germline V gene lookup returns CDR1 SGHTA and CDR2 FQGNSA. V lost 2 bases to trimming and J lost 3 bases, with 13 bases between them. This CDR3 reads CASSLRVGGEETQYF. In DNA form, the CDR3 reads TGTGCCAGCAGCTTAAGGGTCGGCGGGGAAGAGACCCAGTACTTC.

The genes are TRBV7-2 and TRBJ2-3, with D unclear. The V and J ends lost 2 bases and 2 bases respectively, with 17 bases between them. Germline-derived CDR1 and CDR2 are SGHTA and FQGNSA. This CDR3 contains 17 residues. CDR3 in DNA: TGTGCCAGCAGCTTATATTATTCGGAGCCCTACACAGATACGCAGTATTTT. Translation gives CASSLYYSEPYTDTQYF.

The genes are TRBV5-8 and TRBJ2-7; 13 bases match TRBD2. This CDR3 is 18 amino acids long. Germline values: CDR1 SGHTS, CDR2 YDEGEE. V lost 3 bases and J lost 0; bases outside the gene matches: 9. CDR3: CASSSRLAGGRTSYEQYF. CDR3 DNA sequence: TGTGCCAGCAGCTCACGACTAGCGGGAGGACGGACCTCCTACGAGCAGTACTTC.